This section outlines one T cell receptor beta chain sequence together with its context. Germline-derived CDR1 and CDR2 are MDHEN and SYDVKM. V lost 4 bases and J 0 bases, leaving 16 bases between the germline ends. The CDR3 is 17 amino acids. The source of the sample is a study of blood T cell repertoires in COVID-19. Across the whole study: PBMCs, B-cell-depleted T cells, or T cells provided the cDNA or gDNA that made up the material.

The data were produced by immunoSEQ multiplex PCR, yet TCRdb's version contains in-frame clones alone and is incomplete. The sample includes 120,000 or so clones, 79% of them seen just once. This clonotype was sampled from a man in his forties with active or convalescent COVID-19. The sequencing sample was made of peripheral blood. The V and J genes are TRBV28 and TRBJ1-5, with D unresolved. The chain's CDR3 is CASSSRPTGYSNQPQHF. CDR3 bases: TGTGCCAGCAGTTCACGACCCACGGGATATAGCAATCAGCCCCAGCATTTT. The variable domain in full, completed from reference TRBV28 and TRBJ1-5, reads DVKVTQSSRYLVKRTGEKVFLECVQDMDHENMFWYRQDPGLGLRLIYFSYDVKMKEKGDIPEGYSVSREKKERFSLILESASTNQTSMYLCASSSRPTGYSNQPQHFGDGTRLSIL.